This T cell receptor (beta chain) originates from a study of early T cells in non-severe SARS-CoV-2 infection. TCRdb itself ran the 5' RACE reads through MiXCR, one entry per CDR3 protein. The repertoire includes some 45,000 distinct CDR3 sequences, nearly 7.5% of them detected once, and around 8% sits in the top ten. The CDR3 length is 17 residues. Trimming cost V 3 bases and J 2 bases, with 18 bases left between them. CDR1 and CDR2 from the germline V gene are LGHNA and YSLEER. This clonotype has just a few counts. Sequenced input: whole blood. The source is an adult who was a healthcare worker with PCR-confirmed SARS-CoV-2 infection or an uninfected control (not recorded which). The rearrangement uses TRBV4-3 and TRBJ2-3; the D gene is possibly TRBD1 (6 bases). CDR3 DNA sequence: TGCGCCAGCAGCCAGGGTTACAGGGCCCTAGCCACAGATACGCAGTATTTT. It yields the protein CASSQGYRALATDTQYF.